This is a list of T cell receptor beta chains from one sample in a study of CD8+ T cells in alopecia areata. Clones were sequenced by immunoSEQ multiplex PCR, and TCRdb holds only the in-frame ones, with some missing. The table has 170,000 or so clones, 55% to 75% seen once. Sequenced here: CD4+ T cells sorted from blood, sampled at week 4, from a patient treated with tofacitinib. The source of these receptors is a human donor with alopecia areata. Both conserved end residues are part of each CDR3. A D gene is named only where the DNA matches it firmly. Where a row states a size, it is once, few, many or the class of an expanded clone; other rows omit it.

TRBV29-1	TRBD2	NA	TRBJ2-1	CSGAGGPINEQFF	TGCAGCGGAGCGGGGGGGCCAATAAATGAGCAGTTCTTC
TRBV5-1	TRBD2	NA	TRBJ2-7	CASSAGLLAGGFYEQYF	TGCGCCAGCAGCGCCGGCCTCCTAGCGGGGGGGTTCTACGAGCAGTACTTC
TRBV29-1	TRBD1	NA	TRBJ1-5	CSVSDRAPNQPQHF	TGCAGCGTATCAGACAGGGCCCCCAATCAGCCCCAGCATTTT
TRBV29-1	NA	NA	TRBJ2-6	CSVERVGGGFSGANVLTF	TGCAGCGTTGAAAGGGTTGGAGGGGGCTTTTCTGGGGCCAACGTCCTGACTTTC
TRBV27	NA	NA	TRBJ2-5	CASSPRIAHTETQYF	TGTGCCAGCAGTCCCAGAATCGCCCACACAGAGACCCAGTACTTC
TRBV6-5	NA	NA	TRBJ2-1	CASGVTANNEQFF	TGTGCCAGCGGGGTCACAGCCAACAATGAGCAGTTCTTC
TRBV15	NA	NA	TRBJ2-5	CATSRSGANLETQYF	TGTGCCACCAGCAGATCCGGGGCTAATCTGGAGACCCAGTACTTC
TRBV7-2	TRBD2	NA	TRBJ2-3	CASSLGQRGATDTQYF	TGTGCCAGCAGCTTAGGACAGCGGGGGGCCACAGATACGCAGTATTTT
TRBV9	NA	many	TRBJ2-2	CASNPLGNTGELFF	TGTGCCAGCAATCCCCTAGGGAACACCGGGGAGCTGTTTTTT
TRBV29-1	TRBD2	NA	TRBJ2-7	CSVEGGSGGYEQYF	TGCAGCGTTGAAGGGGGCAGCGGGGGGTACGAGCAGTACTTC
TRBV2	NA	NA	TRBJ1-1	CASSEGLITFF	TGTGCCAGCAGTGAAGGTCTGATAACTTTCTTT
TRBV2	NA	NA	TRBJ1-1	CASSDRAGTNTEAFF	TGTGCCAGCAGTGACAGGGCGGGGACGAACACTGAAGCTTTCTTT
TRBV10-3	TRBD1	NA	TRBJ2-1	CAISPDRGVYNEQFF	TGTGCCATCAGTCCCGACAGGGGGGTGTACAATGAGCAGTTCTTC
TRBV25-1	NA	NA	TRBJ1-3	CASRDGQPGNTIYF	TGTGCCAGCAGAGACGGACAGCCCGGAAACACCATATATTTT
TRBV30	NA	NA	TRBJ2-7	CAWSTGTHEQYF	TGTGCCTGGAGCACAGGAACGCACGAGCAGTACTTC
TRBV7-2	NA	NA	TRBJ1-2	CASSLGPFGDYGYTF	TGTGCCAGCAGCTTAGGCCCGTTTGGGGACTATGGCTACACCTTC
TRBV7-2	TRBD1	NA	TRBJ1-2	CASSPDRVSFHGYTF	TGTGCCAGCAGCCCTGACAGGGTGTCTTTCCATGGCTACACCTTC
TRBV30	NA	NA	TRBJ1-2	CAGYFGYGYTF	TGTGCCGGCTATTTTGGGTATGGCTACACCTTC
TRBV9	TRBD1	NA	TRBJ2-4	CASSVGGQGNIQYF	TGTGCCAGCAGCGTAGGCGGACAGGGAAACATTCAGTACTTC
TRBV4-2	TRBD1	NA	TRBJ2-2	CASSPRQGQGTGELFF	TGTGCCAGCAGCCCCCGCCAGGGACAGGGCACCGGGGAGCTGTTTTTT
TRBV5-1	TRBD2	NA	TRBJ2-1	CASSGGGVNEQFF	TGCGCCAGCAGCGGCGGGGGAGTCAATGAGCAGTTCTTC
TRBV5-1	TRBD2	NA	TRBJ2-1	CASSSTGTSGNEQFF	TGCGCCAGCAGCTCTACCGGGACTAGCGGCAATGAGCAGTTCTTC
TRBV25-1	NA	NA	TRBJ2-7	CASSSPRGDHEQYF	TGTGCCAGCAGTTCCCCAAGGGGGGACCACGAGCAGTACTTC
TRBV30	NA	NA	TRBJ2-5	CAWSSRDPFGETQYF	TGTGCCTGGAGTTCCCGGGACCCCTTTGGGGAGACCCAGTACTTC
TRBV5-6	TRBD1	NA	TRBJ1-5	CASSFRRTGGPQPQHF	TGTGCCAGCAGCTTTAGAAGGACAGGGGGCCCACAGCCCCAGCATTTT
TRBV9	NA	NA	TRBJ1-1	CASSVVAGDEAFF	TGTGCCAGCAGCGTAGTGGCAGGGGATGAAGCTTTCTTT
TRBV4-1	NA	NA	TRBJ1-2	CASSQDSTGNYGYTF	TGCGCCAGCAGCCAAGATTCAACCGGTAACTATGGCTACACCTTC
TRBV10-3	NA	NA	TRBJ2-2	CAIRGTENTGELFF	TGTGCCATCAGAGGGACTGAGAACACCGGGGAGCTGTTTTTT
TRBV5-1	NA	NA	TRBJ1-6	CASSSGQPDSPLHF	TGCGCCAGCAGCTCGGGACAACCCGATTCACCCCTCCACTTT
TRBV5-1	NA	NA	TRBJ2-1	CASSLSGYEQFF	TGCGCCAGCAGCTTGTCAGGGTATGAGCAGTTCTTC
TRBV2	NA	NA	TRBJ1-1	CASSDILGDTEAFF	TGTGCCAGCAGTGACATATTAGGAGACACTGAAGCTTTCTTT
TRBV4-1	NA	NA	TRBJ1-5	CASSQMFTGQPQHF	TGCGCCAGCAGCCAAATGTTTACTGGCCAGCCCCAGCATTTT
TRBV10-3	NA	once	TRBJ2-5	CAISGGRPQETQYF	TGTGCCATCAGTGGTGGCAGGCCACAAGAGACCCAGTACTTC
TRBV29-1	NA	once	TRBJ1-5	CSVADSRNQPQHF	TGCAGCGTTGCGGACAGCCGGAATCAGCCCCAGCATTTT
TRBV30	NA	NA	TRBJ1-2	CAWSGTEDNYGYTF	TGTGCCTGGAGTGGGACAGAGGACAACTATGGCTACACCTTC
TRBV2	TRBD2	NA	TRBJ2-3	CASSSGGADTQYF	TGTGCCAGCAGTAGCGGGGGGGCAGATACGCAGTATTTT
TRBV9	TRBD2	few	TRBJ2-1	CASSSGLGSYNEQFF	TGTGCCAGCAGCTCGGGACTAGGGTCCTACAATGAGCAGTTCTTC
TRBV15	NA	NA	TRBJ2-5	CATSIPGTQETQYF	TGTGCCACCAGCATTCCAGGGACCCAAGAGACCCAGTACTTC
TRBV5-6	NA	few	TRBJ2-3	CASSLLSGTDTQYF	TGTGCCAGCAGCTTGCTAAGCGGCACAGATACGCAGTATTTT
TRBV6-5	TRBD2	NA	TRBJ2-5	CASRYTSVGTQYF	TGTGCCAGCAGATATACTAGCGTGGGGACCCAGTACTTC
TRBV30	NA	NA	TRBJ2-7	CAPHPDEQYF	TGTGCCCCCCACCCCGACGAGCAGTACTTC
TRBV2	TRBD1	NA	TRBJ1-5	CASRTGGTHNQPQHF	TGTGCCAGCAGGACAGGGGGGACTCACAATCAGCCCCAGCATTTT
TRBV5-6	NA	NA	TRBJ2-7	CASSFVGIGDF	TGTGCCAGCAGCTTTGTGGGGATCGGGGACTTC
TRBV5-1	NA	NA	TRBJ2-3	CASSLEVSRLTDTQYF	TGCGCCAGCAGCTTGGAGGTTAGCCGCCTCACAGATACGCAGTATTTT
TRBV19	NA	NA	TRBJ1-2	CASRSPTVPTGYTF	TGTGCCAGTCGTTCCCCGACAGTTCCGACTGGCTACACCTTC
TRBV7-7	NA	NA	TRBJ2-7	CASSPNVRSYEQYF	TGTGCTAGCAGCCCAAATGTCCGCAGCTACGAGCAGTACTTC
TRBV5-4	TRBD2	NA	TRBJ2-2	CASSLAGGQTGELFF	TGTGCCAGCAGCTTAGCGGGGGGCCAGACCGGGGAGCTGTTTTTT
TRBV27	TRBD1	NA	TRBJ2-7	CASSPWDRGHEQYF	TGTGCCAGCAGTCCGTGGGACAGGGGTCACGAGCAGTACTTC
TRBV29-1	TRBD2	NA	TRBJ2-1	CSVSIAGGPYNEQFF	TGCAGCGTATCCATTGCGGGGGGCCCGTACAATGAGCAGTTCTTC
TRBV2	NA	NA	TRBJ1-2	CASRDQGMGGYTF	TGTGCCAGCAGAGACCAGGGAATGGGAGGCTACACCTTC
TRBV5-1	TRBD2	NA	TRBJ2-3	CASSRLAGLGDTQYF	TGCGCCAGCAGCCGCCTAGCGGGGCTAGGAGATACGCAGTATTTT